These 18 T cell receptor beta chains were sequenced from one sample in a study of T cell repertoires in cytomegalovirus infection. Antigen specificity for these receptors is unknown. MiXCR was run by TCRdb on the reads, yielding one entry per CDR3 protein. The table includes about 110,000 distinct CDR3 sequences, around 40% detected once. Source: CD8+ T cells from cultured PBMCs, taken from culture after CMV antigen stimulation. The origin of the receptors is a human donor in good health (CMV status not recorded). Some clones in this sample may be carry-over from other donors' samples.

This rearrangement joins TRBV11-2 to TRBJ2-1, with TRBD2 matching over 8 bases. The CDR3 extends over 17 amino acids. Germline V CDR1 and CDR2: SGHAT, FQNNGV. V lost 5 bases to trimming and J lost 4 bases; unmatched junction nucleotides: 13. The CDR3 nucleotides are TGTGCCAGCAGCCCCCATAACCCAGCGGGGGCATACAATGAGCAGTTCTTC. Translating it yields CASSPHNPAGAYNEQFF.

There are many counts of this clonotype. This chain uses TRBV7-9 with TRBJ2-1, with TRBD2 matching over 16 bases. The CDR3 runs to 19 residues. V dropped 4 bases and J dropped 3; count of bases not matched to a gene: 9. In germline, CDR1 is SEHNR, CDR2 FQNEAQ (reference sequence). The CDR3 DNA is TGTGCCAGCAGCTCATCCGGGACTAGCGGGGGGGCGTACTACAATGAGCAGTTCTTC. Amino acid sequence: CASSSSGTSGGAYYNEQFF.

This clonotype appeared once. For the CDR3, the DNA is TGCAGTGCTAGAACCTTCTTAGACAGGGCCACTAACTATGGCTACACCTTC. This translates into CSARTFLDRATNYGYTF. The rearrangement links TRBV20-1 to TRBJ1-2; 7 positions match TRBD1. Losses at the gene ends were 2 bases for V and 0 bases for J; bases not matched to a gene: 12. CDR1 DFQATT and CDR2 SNEGSKA come from the germline V gene (reference sequence). The CDR3 consists of 17 residues.

Regarding this clonotype: A much larger clone lies a single base off, so this may be a read error. V is TRBV7-2 and J is TRBJ1-6; D call uncertain. From germline, CDR1 is SGHTA and CDR2 FQGNSA. The germline V and J ends were trimmed by 8 bases and 6 bases, with 17 bases remaining between them. This CDR3 region has 15 residues. CDR3 sequence reads: CASGSRAASNSPLHF. The CDR3 bases are TGTGCCAGCGGCTCCCGTGCGGCTTCTAATTCACCCCTCCACTTT.

The table lists this clonotype with many counts. The chain employs TRBV20-1 and TRBJ2-2; D not resolved. Looked up from germline, CDR1 is DFQATT and CDR2 is SNEGSKA (reference sequence). The CDR3 has 14 amino acids. Trimming removed 3 bases from V and 6 bases from J, with 14 bases in between. For the CDR3, the DNA is TGCAGTGCTAGTAGCCCCCTTAAGTCCGGGGAGCTGTTTTTT. As protein: CSASSPLKSGELFF.

The CDR3 here is CASSDYWLTGELFF. The CDR3 DNA reads TGTGCCAGCAGTGACTACTGGCTGACCGGGGAGCTGTTTTTT. The chain couples TRBV2 to TRBJ2-2; D ambiguous. The CDR3 loop spans 14 amino acids. Deletions cut 3 bases from V and 5 bases from J, with 10 bases between. Germline V gene lookup returns CDR1 SNHLY and CDR2 FYNNEI.

This clonotype was recorded a few times. This chain connects TRBV12-3 or TRBV12-4 to TRBJ1-1; 7 bases agree with TRBD1. CDR3 length: 17 amino acids. With V trimmed by 1 base and J by 3 bases, 11 bases remained unmatched. The CDR3 bases are TGTGCCAGCAGTTTAGATGGGACAGTCCTGGGGGACACTGAAGCTTTCTTT. Translation gives CASSLDGTVLGDTEAFF.

The V gene is TRBV2, the J gene TRBJ2-1; 7 nucleotides line up with TRBD2. The length of the CDR3 is 15 residues. V lost 1 base, J lost 2 bases, and 2 bases stayed unmatched. Per germline, CDR1 SNHLY and CDR2 FYNNEI. CDR3 residues: CASSEGLAPYNEQFF. Here the CDR3 DNA reads TGTGCCAGCAGTGAAGGACTAGCCCCCTACAATGAGCAGTTCTTC.

The chain uses TRBV2 and TRBJ1-2; 9 nucleotides match TRBD1. J lost 4 bases, V lost 8 bases, and 2 bases had no gene match. CDR1 is SNHLY, CDR2 FYNNEI, per germline. The CDR3 consists of 12 residues. CDR3 amino acids: CASGTGTYGYTF. The DNA for the CDR3 is TGTGCCAGCGGGACAGGGACCTATGGCTACACCTTC.

The DNA of the CDR3 is TGTGCCAGTAGTCCTCAACAGGGGGCAGGAACTGAAGCTTTCTTT. It yields the protein CASSPQQGAGTEAFF. The V gene is TRBV19, the J gene TRBJ1-1, with 9 positions matching TRBD1. CDR3 length: 15 amino acids. Per germline, CDR1 LNHDA and CDR2 SQIVND (reference sequence). Trimming cost V 5 bases and J 5 bases; bases outside gene matches: 9.

This clonotype has a handful of counts. This chain uses TRBV4-2 with TRBJ2-1; 13 nucleotides agree with TRBD2. The germline V gene has CDR1 LGHNA and CDR2 YNFKEQ. Unmatched junction bases numbered 5, after V lost 4 bases and J lost 5 bases. CDR3 length equals 16 residues. CDR3 amino acids: CASSRGLAGANNEQFF. In nucleotides, the CDR3 is TGTGCCAGCAGCCGCGGACTAGCGGGGGCAAACAATGAGCAGTTCTTC.

This clonotype was detected only a few times. This rearrangement joins TRBV5-4 to TRBJ2-2, with a possible D match to TRBD1 (5 bases). Trimming pared 1 base from V and 1 base from J, leaving 8 bases between. CDR3 size: 15 residues. CDR1 and CDR2 (germline): SGHNT, YYREEE (reference sequence). CDR3 sequence (DNA): TGTGCCAGCAGCTTGTTAGGGGAGAACACCGGGGAGCTGTTTTTT. Protein sequence: CASSLLGENTGELFF.

The chain has TRBV7-4 and TRBJ2-1; 8 positions agree with TRBD2. V shed 3 bases and J 5 bases; nucleotides not matched to a gene: 9. Per germline, CDR1 SGHVT and CDR2 SQSDAQ. This CDR3 is built from 16 residues. In DNA form, the CDR3 reads TGTGCCAGCAGCTTCACCGGGGGGGCGCAAAACAATGAGCAGTTCTTC. It specifies CASSFTGGAQNNEQFF.

This clonotype occurred a few times. The genes are TRBV12-3 or TRBV12-4 and TRBJ1-1; the match to TRBD1 covers 9 bases. The CDR3 extends over 15 amino acids. V shed 5 bases, J shed 1 base, and the junction held 5 bases outside the gene matches. CDR3 nucleotides: TGTGCCAGCAGTCCTCGACAGGGGGGGAACACTGAAGCTTTCTTT. Its protein is CASSPRQGGNTEAFF.

The chain combines TRBV7-9 with TRBJ1-2; 10 nucleotides match TRBD1. Germline V gene lookup returns CDR1 SEHNR and CDR2 FQNEAQ (reference sequence). This CDR3 region has 15 residues. Trimming cost V 4 bases and J 6 bases; bases outside gene matches: 8. CDR3 nucleotide sequence: TGTGCCAGCAGCTCCCGGGACAGGGGAAGGGATGGCTACACCTTC. Encoded protein: CASSSRDRGRDGYTF.

This clonotype turned up a few times. V gene TRBV6-1 combines with J gene TRBJ2-5, with 7 bases aligning to TRBD2. V was pared by 7 bases and J by 7 bases, with 6 bases of the junction left unmatched. Germline CDR1 MNHNS, CDR2 SASEGT. The CDR3 loop spans 12 amino acids. The CDR3: CASTGLDGTQYF. CDR3 bases: TGTGCCAGCACAGGACTAGACGGGACCCAGTACTTC.

CDR3 amino acids: CASSLIQGGVLETQYF. The CDR3 DNA reads as TGTGCCAGCAGTTTAATCCAGGGAGGCGTCCTGGAGACCCAGTACTTC. The genes are TRBV27 and TRBJ2-5, with D possibly matching TRBD2 (6 bases). CDR3 size: 16 residues. Deletions cut 2 bases from V and 5 bases from J, with 18 bases between. Germline CDR1 MNHEY, CDR2 SMNVEV (reference sequence).

The V call is TRBV2, the J call TRBJ2-5; a possible D gene is TRBD1 (6 bases). V shed 5 bases and J shed 4 bases, with 17 bases lying between them. This CDR3 region has 15 residues. Germline V gene sequence: CDR1 SNHLY, CDR2 FYNNEI. Written as DNA, the CDR3 is TGTGCCAGCAGTCCCGTAACAGGGCAGGGAGAGACCCAGTACTTC. Protein sequence: CASSPVTGQGETQYF.